The sequence of this TCR beta chain was determined in a study of T cell responses to AZD1222 COVID-19 vaccine. The assay was immunoSEQ multiplex PCR, and TCRdb's table has in-frame clones only and misses some. The sample holds some 120,000 clones, about nine tenths seen once. The study, taken as a whole, reports: Along spike, vaccine-associated CD4 TCRs were found throughout, with dominance at 160-218 and 743-854. Targets within unmutated variant regions were reportedly found for nearly half of spike-specific TCRs.

V lost 1 base and J 2 bases, leaving 11 bases between the germline ends. This CDR3 is 15 amino acids long. Germline CDR1 reads SGDLS; CDR2 reads YYNGEE. About this clone itself: Its specificity is not known.

The clonotype originates from an adult in good health. The chain links TRBV9 to TRBJ2-3; D remains ambiguous. Sequenced material: peripheral blood, taken on day 0 of AZD1222 vaccination. CDR3 in amino acids: CASSVNVKATDTQYF. The CDR3 region has the DNA TGTGCCAGCAGCGTAAATGTTAAGGCCACAGATACGCAGTATTTT.